The 24 T cell receptor beta chains in this list originate from one sample, sequenced in a study of cytomegalovirus exposure and HLA in healthy donors. The PCR was carried out with 60 Vbeta primers and 13 Jbeta primers. TCRdb's copy holds only in-frame clones and misses some; the assay was immunoSEQ multiplex PCR. In the table there are roughly 130,000 clones, 8.5% to 10% of which are singletons. The sequenced material came from PBMCs. The receptors originated from a man in his forties in good health and CMV-seronegative.

This clone was detected a few times. The chain joins TRBV2 to TRBJ2-3; D uncertain. Trimming pared 1 base from V and 2 bases from J, leaving 7 bases between. The CDR3 runs 14 residues. Germline assignment: CDR1 SNHLY and CDR2 FYNNEI. The DNA of the CDR3 is TGTGCCAGCAGTGAAGTTGTTATCACAGATACGCAGTATTTT. Its translation is CASSEVVITDTQYF.

V usage is TRBV5-6 and J usage is TRBJ2-1; 11 nucleotides align to TRBD1. The CDR3 is made up of 13 amino acids. V was pared by 8 bases and J by 10 bases, with 8 bases of the junction left unmatched. Germline V lookup: CDR1 SGHDT, CDR2 YYEEEE. The CDR3 loop is CARRDGTGGEQFF. The DNA for the CDR3 is TGTGCCAGAAGGGACGGGACAGGGGGGGAGCAGTTCTTC.

V is TRBV7-2 and J is TRBJ1-6, with D possibly being TRBD1 (5 bases). In germline, CDR1 is SGHTA, CDR2 FQGNSA. V lost 1 base, J lost 8 bases, and 12 bases lay in between. This CDR3 contains 15 residues. CDR3 residues: CASSLESGKDSPLHF. Written as DNA, the CDR3 is TGTGCCAGCAGCTTAGAGTCAGGGAAGGATTCACCCCTCCACTTT.

The rearrangement joins TRBV2 to TRBJ2-5, with 11 bases aligning to TRBD2. CDR1 SNHLY and CDR2 FYNNEI come from the germline V gene. Trimming took 8 bases from V and 4 from J; bases not matched to a gene: 9. The CDR3 covers 15 residues. CDR3 DNA: TGTGCCAGCGGTGGATCTAGCGGGGGGTTAGAGACCCAGTACTTC. Protein product: CASGGSSGGLETQYF.

The table lists this clone with a few counts. This sequence joins TRBV6-1 and TRBJ1-5; 7 bases agree with TRBD1. Germline V CDR1 and CDR2: MNHNS, SASEGT. V lost 4 bases to trimming and J lost 5 bases; unmatched junction nucleotides: 8. The CDR3 loop spans 15 amino acids. The CDR3 DNA reads TGTGCCAGCAGTGTAAGTGACAGGGAGGATCAGCCCCAGCATTTT. Translation gives CASSVSDREDQPQHF.

V usage is TRBV5-1 and J usage is TRBJ2-7; D gene unclear. Deletions cut 1 base from V and 2 bases from J, with 10 bases between. Germline V gives CDR1 SGHRS, CDR2 YFSETQ. This CDR3 comprises 14 residues. The CDR3 is CASSLNPATYEQYF. CDR3 sequence (DNA): TGCGCCAGCAGCTTGAATCCCGCGACCTACGAGCAGTACTTC.

V is TRBV19 and J is TRBJ1-1; 9 bases align to TRBD1. The germline gives CDR1 LNHDA, CDR2 SQIVND (reference sequence). This CDR3 has 15 residues. J gave up 1 base and V 3 bases, and 3 bases lay outside the gene matches. The CDR3 sequence: CASSMTGGGNTEAFF. In DNA form, the CDR3 reads TGTGCCAGTAGTATGACAGGGGGGGGGAACACTGAAGCTTTCTTT.

This clone was recorded a few times. The chain has TRBV28 and TRBJ1-4; 8 bases are shared with TRBD1. The trim removed 6 bases at V and 6 bases at J, leaving 9 bases unmatched. CDR3 length equals 15 residues. Per germline, CDR1 MDHEN and CDR2 SYDVKM. The CDR3 DNA follows: TGTGCCAGCAGCTCCCCGGGGACAGGTTATGAAAAACTGTTTTTT. Translating gives CASSSPGTGYEKLFF.

The rearrangement uses TRBV7-2 and TRBJ2-4, with TRBD2 matching over 12 bases. Germline V gene sequence: CDR1 SGHTA, CDR2 FQGNSA. The V segment lost 8 bases and the J segment 7 bases; nucleotides outside the gene matches: 15. CDR3 size: 17 residues. As DNA, the CDR3 is TGTGCCAGCCAAAAATCCCCTAGCGGGGGGGCGGGGAACATTCAGTACTTC. Amino acid sequence: CASQKSPSGGAGNIQYF.

This clone was seen a handful of times. This chain uses TRBV6-5 with TRBJ2-1; no reliable D call. Trimming left V 7 bases short and J 1 base short, with 2 bases between. This CDR3 has 11 residues. CDR1 is MNHEY and CDR2 is SVGAGI in the germline V gene. The CDR3 nucleotides read TGTGCCAGCACTTCCTACAATGAGCAGTTCTTC. This translates into CASTSYNEQFF.

V usage is TRBV5-1 and J usage is TRBJ2-1; TRBD2 matches 9 bases. Trimming took 6 bases from V and 8 from J; bases not matched to a gene: 15. This CDR3 region has 16 residues. Germline V gene data show CDR1 as SGHRS and CDR2 as YFSETQ. CDR3: CASKDEGRGGLYEQFF. The DNA for the CDR3 is TGCGCCAGCAAGGACGAGGGGCGGGGGGGCCTTTATGAGCAGTTCTTC.

The table lists this clone with a few counts. This sequence joins TRBV5-1 and TRBJ2-5, with D possibly being TRBD2 (7 bases). CDR3 size: 15 residues. V lost 0 bases, J lost 5 bases, and 14 bases lay in between. The V gene's germline CDR1 is SGHRS and CDR2 YFSETQ. The CDR3 sequence: CASSLVGGLAETQYF. As DNA, the CDR3 is TGCGCCAGCAGCTTGGTGGGGGGGCTAGCGGAGACCCAGTACTTC.

The gene calls are TRBV28 and TRBJ1-2, with 7 nucleotides matching TRBD1. This CDR3 region has 14 residues. Unmatched junction bases numbered 13, after V lost 6 bases and J lost 9 bases. CDR1 and CDR2 (germline): MDHEN, SYDVKM. The CDR3 region is CASRQRADRASYTF. The CDR3 DNA reads as TGTGCCAGCAGACAAAGGGCTGACAGGGCTAGCTACACCTTC.

This clone was counted between two and nine times. The rearrangement uses TRBV7-6 and TRBJ2-6; D is unresolved. Trimming stripped 5 bases from V and 0 bases from J, with 8 bases between. The CDR3 runs 15 residues. CDR1 SGHVS and CDR2 FNYEAQ come from the germline V gene. CDR3 residues: CASSPDISGANVLTF. The CDR3 DNA sequence: TGTGCCAGCAGCCCCGACATCTCTGGGGCCAACGTCCTGACTTTC.

The sample holds a few counts of this clone. The chain recombines TRBV2 with TRBJ2-1; 7 bases align to TRBD2. This CDR3 has 21 amino acids. Germline V lookup: CDR1 SNHLY, CDR2 FYNNEI. The ends lost 2 bases at V and 0 bases at J; junction bases unmatched: 19. The CDR3 loop is CASSEIFGTTSFPSSYNEQFF. Written as DNA, the CDR3 is TGTGCCAGCAGTGAAATTTTCGGGACTACTAGTTTCCCCAGCTCCTACAATGAGCAGTTCTTC.

The chain combines TRBV4-1 with TRBJ1-2; 7 nucleotides align to TRBD1. Trimming removed 2 bases from V and 1 base from J; junction bases left unmatched: 13. The CDR3 spans 18 residues. Germline V CDR1 and CDR2: MGHRA, YSYEKL. CDR3 sequence reads: CASSQWTGTEAFNYGYTF. The CDR3 DNA is TGCGCCAGCAGCCAATGGACCGGGACAGAAGCTTTTAACTATGGCTACACCTTC.

V is TRBV25-1 and J is TRBJ2-7; 9 nucleotides align to TRBD1. The CDR3 length is 13 residues. V dropped 4 bases and J dropped 3; count of bases not matched to a gene: 1. The V gene's germline CDR1 is MGHDK and CDR2 SYGVNS. Here the CDR3 DNA reads TGTGCCAGCAGTGGGGGACAGGGCTACGAGCAGTACTTC. Translating gives CASSGGQGYEQYF.

By share of the sample, this clone is medium-sized. The CDR3 here is CSVASGQGDTEAFF. CDR3 DNA: TGCAGCGTCGCGTCGGGACAGGGAGACACTGAAGCTTTCTTT. J is TRBJ1-1 and V is TRBV29-1, with TRBD1 matching 9 bases. V was pared by 6 bases and J by 3 bases, with 8 bases of the junction left unmatched. Germline CDR1 reads SQVTM; CDR2 reads ANQGSEA. The CDR3 runs 14 residues.

The chain carries TRBV5-1 and TRBJ1-1; D unresolved. The V gene's germline CDR1 is SGHRS and CDR2 YFSETQ. Trimming removed 0 bases at V and 0 bases at J, with 6 bases between. The CDR3 spans 14 residues. CDR3 sequence (DNA): TGCGCCAGCAGCTTGGCCCCGGTGAACACTGAAGCTTTCTTT. Translation: CASSLAPVNTEAFF.

This clone was picked up a small number of times. The chain recombines TRBV7-3 with TRBJ2-3; no firm D call. Germline V lookup: CDR1 SGHTA, CDR2 FQGTGA. The CDR3 has 14 amino acids. The V gene lost 4 bases and the J gene lost 0 bases, with 8 bases spanning the gap. CDR3 nucleotide sequence: TGTGCCAGCAGCTCACGCGGCAGCACAGATACGCAGTATTTT. It specifies CASSSRGSTDTQYF.

This sequence joins TRBV4-1 and TRBJ1-2; D may be TRBD1 (6 bases). Germline CDR1 reads MGHRA; CDR2 reads YSYEKL. V was cut by 2 bases and J by 5 bases, with 15 bases left in between. The CDR3 runs 15 residues. DNA of the CDR3: TGCGCCAGCAGCCAAATTCAGGGGATTCGGTATGGCTACACCTTC. The encoded protein is CASSQIQGIRYGYTF.

This clone was counted a few times. This chain joins TRBV29-1 and TRBJ1-4, with TRBD1 matching over 9 bases. V lost 7 bases and J lost 5; bases outside the gene matches: 8. Germline V gene data show CDR1 as SQVTM and CDR2 as ANQGSEA. The CDR3 is 14 residues long. Here the CDR3 reads CSARTGTGNEKLFF. CDR3 DNA: TGCAGCGCTAGAACCGGGACAGGGAATGAAAAACTGTTTTTT.

This clone was found a few times. V usage is TRBV28 and J usage is TRBJ2-5; 9 bases map to TRBD1. V dropped 5 bases and J dropped 5; count of bases not matched to a gene: 9. The CDR3 totals 15 residues. Germline CDR1 and CDR2: MDHEN and SYDVKM. This chain's CDR3 is CASSPETGGWETQYF. As DNA, the CDR3 is TGTGCCAGCAGTCCTGAAACAGGGGGCTGGGAGACCCAGTACTTC.

The chain couples TRBV6-1 to TRBJ1-5; possible D gene TRBD1, 6 bases. V lost 8 bases and J lost 3, with 17 bases in between. The CDR3 extends over 15 amino acids. Per the germline V gene, CDR1 is MNHNS and CDR2 is SASEGT. The CDR3 here is CASRDTRFANQPQHF. The CDR3 region has the DNA TGTGCCAGCCGGGACACCCGGTTCGCCAATCAGCCCCAGCATTTT.